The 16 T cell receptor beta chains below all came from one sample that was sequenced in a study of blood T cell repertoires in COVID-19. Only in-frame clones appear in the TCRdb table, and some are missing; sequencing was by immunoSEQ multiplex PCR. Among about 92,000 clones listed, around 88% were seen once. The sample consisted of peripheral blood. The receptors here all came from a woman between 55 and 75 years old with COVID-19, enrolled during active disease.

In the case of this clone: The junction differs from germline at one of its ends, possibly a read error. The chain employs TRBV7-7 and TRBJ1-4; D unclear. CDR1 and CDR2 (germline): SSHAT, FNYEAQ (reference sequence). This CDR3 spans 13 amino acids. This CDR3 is CASSLRENEKLFF. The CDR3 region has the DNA TGTGCTAGCAGCTTACGGGAAAATGAAAAACTGTTTTTT.

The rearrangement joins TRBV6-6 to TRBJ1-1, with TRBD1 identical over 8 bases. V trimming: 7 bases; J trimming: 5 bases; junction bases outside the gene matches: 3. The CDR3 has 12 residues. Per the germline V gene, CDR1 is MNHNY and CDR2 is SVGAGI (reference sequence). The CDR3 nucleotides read TGTGCCAGCACCACAGGGGGGACTGAAGCTTTCTTT. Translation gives CASTTGGTEAFF.

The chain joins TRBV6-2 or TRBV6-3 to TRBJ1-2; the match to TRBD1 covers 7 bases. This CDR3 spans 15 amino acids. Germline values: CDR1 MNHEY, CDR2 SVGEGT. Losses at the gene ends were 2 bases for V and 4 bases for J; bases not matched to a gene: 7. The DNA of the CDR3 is TGTGCCAGCAGTTACGTGGACAGGCCCCTCTATGGCTACACCTTC. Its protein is CASSYVDRPLYGYTF.

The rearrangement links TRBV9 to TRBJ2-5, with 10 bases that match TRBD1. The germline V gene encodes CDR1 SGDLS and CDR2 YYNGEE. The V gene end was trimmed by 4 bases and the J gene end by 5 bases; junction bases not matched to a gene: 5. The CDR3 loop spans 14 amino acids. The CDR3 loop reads CASSPRTGGETQYF. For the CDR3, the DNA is TGTGCCAGCAGCCCCAGGACAGGGGGGGAGACCCAGTACTTC.

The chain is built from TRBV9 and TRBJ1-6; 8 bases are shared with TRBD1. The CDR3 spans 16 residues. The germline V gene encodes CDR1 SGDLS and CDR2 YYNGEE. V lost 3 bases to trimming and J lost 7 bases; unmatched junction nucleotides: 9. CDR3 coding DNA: TGTGCCAGCAGCGGAAGCGTCAGGGGGCCCAATTCACCCCTCCACTTT. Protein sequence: CASSGSVRGPNSPLHF.

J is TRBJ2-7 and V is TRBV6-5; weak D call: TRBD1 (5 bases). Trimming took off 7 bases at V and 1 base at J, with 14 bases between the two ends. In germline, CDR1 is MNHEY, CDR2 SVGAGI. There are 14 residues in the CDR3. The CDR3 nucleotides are TGTGCCAGCACCATAGGCCCAGGGTCCTACGAGCAGTACTTC. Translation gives CASTIGPGSYEQYF.

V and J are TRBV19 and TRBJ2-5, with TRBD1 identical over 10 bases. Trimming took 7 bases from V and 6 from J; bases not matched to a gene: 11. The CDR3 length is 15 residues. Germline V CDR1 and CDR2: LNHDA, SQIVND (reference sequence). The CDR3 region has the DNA TGTGCCAGTACCGGACAGGGGGGATCCGGACAGACCCAGTACTTC. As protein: CASTGQGGSGQTQYF.

The CDR3 is CASSEAQGNSGNTIYF. CDR3 in DNA: TGTGCCAGCAGTGAAGCACAGGGAAACTCTGGAAACACCATATATTTT. The V call is TRBV6-1, the J call TRBJ1-3, with a weak D call TRBD1 (6 bases). The V gene's germline CDR1 is MNHNS and CDR2 SASEGT. There are 16 residues in the CDR3. Trimming shortened V by 0 bases and J by 0 bases, and 9 bases separated the two germline ends.

For the CDR3, the DNA is TGTGCCAGCAGCACACAGCCAGGGTACACTGAAGCTTTCTTT. This codes for CASSTQPGYTEAFF. The chain is built from TRBV7-2 and TRBJ1-1; TRBD1 is a possible D gene (5 bases). Germline loops: CDR1 SGHTA, CDR2 FQGNSA. The length of the CDR3 is 14 residues. Deletions cut 5 bases from V and 3 bases from J, with 13 bases between. The variable domain in full, completed from reference TRBV7-2 and TRBJ1-1, reads GAGVSQSPSNKVTEKGKDVELRCDPISGHTALYWYRQSLGQGLEFLIYFQGNSAPDKSGLPSDRFSAERTGGSVSTLTIQRTQQEDSAVYLCASSTQPGYTEAFFGQGTRLTVV.

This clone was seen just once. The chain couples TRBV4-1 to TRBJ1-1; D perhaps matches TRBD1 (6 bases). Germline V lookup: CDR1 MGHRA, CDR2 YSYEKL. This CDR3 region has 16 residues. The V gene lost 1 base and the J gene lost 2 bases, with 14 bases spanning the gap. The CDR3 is CASSQGDGGRNTEAFF. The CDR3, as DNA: TGCGCCAGCAGCCAAGGGGACGGGGGGCGAAACACTGAAGCTTTCTTT.

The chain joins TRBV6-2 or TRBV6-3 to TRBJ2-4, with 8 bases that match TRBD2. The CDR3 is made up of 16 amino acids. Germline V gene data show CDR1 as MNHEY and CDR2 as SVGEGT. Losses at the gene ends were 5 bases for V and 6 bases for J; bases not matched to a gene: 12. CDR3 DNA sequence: TGTGCCAGCAGTATCCTGGCGGGGGGCCATAGAAACATTCAGTACTTC. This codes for CASSILAGGHRNIQYF.

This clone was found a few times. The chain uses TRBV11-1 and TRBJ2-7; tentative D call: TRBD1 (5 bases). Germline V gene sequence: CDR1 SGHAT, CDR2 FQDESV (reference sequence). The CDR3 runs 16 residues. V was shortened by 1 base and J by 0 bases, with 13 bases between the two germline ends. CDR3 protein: CASSLESGLSSYEQYF. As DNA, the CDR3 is TGTGCCAGCAGCTTAGAGTCAGGGCTCAGCTCCTACGAGCAGTACTTC.

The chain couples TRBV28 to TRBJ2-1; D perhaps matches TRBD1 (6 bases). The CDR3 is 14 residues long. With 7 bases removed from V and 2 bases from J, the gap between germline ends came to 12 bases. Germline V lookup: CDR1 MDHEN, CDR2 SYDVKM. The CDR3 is CASKDAGAYNEQFF. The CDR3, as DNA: TGTGCCAGCAAGGACGCAGGGGCCTACAATGAGCAGTTCTTC.

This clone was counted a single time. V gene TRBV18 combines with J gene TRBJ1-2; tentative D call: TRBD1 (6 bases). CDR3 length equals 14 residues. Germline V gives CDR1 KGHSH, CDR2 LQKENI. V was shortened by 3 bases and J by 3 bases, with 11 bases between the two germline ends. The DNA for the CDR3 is TGTGCCAGCTCACCGCCAGACAGGCACTATGGCTACACCTTC. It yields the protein CASSPPDRHYGYTF.

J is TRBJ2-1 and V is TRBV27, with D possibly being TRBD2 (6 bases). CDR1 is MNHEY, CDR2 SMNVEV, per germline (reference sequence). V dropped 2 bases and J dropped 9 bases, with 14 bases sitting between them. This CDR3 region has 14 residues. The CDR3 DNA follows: TGTGCCAGCAGTTTACGGGAGCGCCGGCGTGAGCAGTTCTTC. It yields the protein CASSLRERRREQFF.

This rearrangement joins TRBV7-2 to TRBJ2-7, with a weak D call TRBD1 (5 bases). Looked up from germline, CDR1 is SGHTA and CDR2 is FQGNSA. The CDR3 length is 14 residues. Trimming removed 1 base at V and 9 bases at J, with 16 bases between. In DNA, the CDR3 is TGTGCCAGCAGCTTAGTGGGCCGCGATGGGGCGCAGTACTTC. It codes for CASSLVGRDGAQYF.